Detailed here is one T cell receptor beta chain. Its antigen remains unknown. The data belong to a study of T cells in pancreatic ductal adenocarcinoma. Germline V gives CDR1 ENHRY, CDR2 SYGVKD. This CDR3 spans 21 amino acids. Trimming removed 7 bases at V and 0 bases at J, with 31 bases between. Method: immunoSEQ multiplex PCR; TCRdb's copy keeps in-frame clones and lacks some. This sample has approximately 9,000 clones, with 89% found just once. General study results and limits: Mean clonality was approximately 0.1 in tumors and around 0.068 in blood, not significantly different.

Selected pancreatic ductal adenocarcinoma patients had undergone surgery without neoadjuvant therapy. The TCR was taken from a human donor with pancreatic ductal adenocarcinoma. The chain links TRBV10-3 to TRBJ2-1, with D possibly being TRBD1 (7 bases). Sequencing input: PBMCs. CDR3: CAIKGARNTTFGGASYNEQFF. The CDR3 DNA sequence: TGTGCCATCAAGGGGGCGAGGAATACTACTTTCGGCGGGGCCTCCTACAATGAGCAGTTCTTC.